This TCR beta chain stems from a study of beta chain features in type 1 diabetes. Study-wide results and limits: Type 1 diabetes patients had fewer VDJ junction insertions and more deletions. HLA influence on TCRB rearrangement stayed unresolved here.

Each of the CD4+ naive, central memory, regulatory and stem cell-like memory populations was sorted via CD45RO/CCR7/CD25/CD127/CD95/CD27. About this clone itself: Its antigen is as yet unknown.

V dropped 6 bases and J dropped 4 bases, with 15 bases sitting between them. The CDR3 has 14 amino acids. Germline CDR1 MNHEY, CDR2 SVGAGI. Expressed TCRB transcripts were sequenced because the entire RNA isolate underwent reverse transcription. Naive, central memory and regulatory T cell samples averaged around 3.3 million reads. Clones were sequenced by immunoSEQ multiplex PCR, and TCRdb holds only the in-frame ones, with some missing. The table shows a few hundred thousand clones, with 15% to 20% occurring only once. The V gene is TRBV6-5, the J gene TRBJ1-2; D is uncertain. The sequencing sample was made of naive CD4+ T cells from blood. The receptor was derived from a woman between 18 and 29 years old in good health. The CDR3 nucleotides read TGTGCCAGCAGACCAATGGGGAGCGTCTATGGCTACACCTTC. As protein: CASRPMGSVYGYTF.